This T cell receptor (beta chain) emerged from a study of radiotherapy plus CTLA-4 blockade in lung cancer. The germline V gene has CDR1 SGHTA and CDR2 FQGTGA. This CDR3 spans 17 amino acids. V lost 5 bases, J lost 5 bases, and 16 bases stayed unmatched. Some clones are missing from TCRdb's copy, which holds only in-frame ones; the method was immunoSEQ multiplex PCR. The table has some 120,000 clones, more than 65% seen once. The source of this sequence is a human donor with non-small cell lung cancer that progressed on radiotherapy plus ipilimumab. Some clones in this sample may be carry-over from other donors' samples. V and J are TRBV7-3 and TRBJ2-5, with 8 bases matching TRBD2. Sequenced here: peripheral blood, sampled from a patient treated with radiotherapy plus ipilimumab. CDR3 amino acids: CASSRFIYGGALETQYF. The DNA for the CDR3 is TGTGCCAGCAGCCGATTTATATACGGGGGGGCTTTGGAGACCCAGTACTTC.